This T cell receptor (beta chain) was recovered during a study of blood T cells in healthy people across ages (dated by TCRdb to about 2015). Broadly, across the study: In model experiments, roughly one uniquely barcoded TCR beta cDNA molecule per two T cells was captured by template switching. For two donors (one aged 18 to 29 and one aged 80 or older), the study analyzed two additional independent replicas of 1 million unique cDNA reads from the same blood draw. The donors were split into four age groups: young (average 16 years), middle-aged (roughly 42), aged (about 56) and long-lived (roughly 88). To avoid experimental bias, donors of different ages were distributed randomly across sequencing lanes. To track age-related changes in TCR beta repertoire diversity, the study relied on deep sequencing normalized with unique cDNA molecular identifiers.

Worth noting for this clonotype: It lacks a known antigen. No much larger clone is present one base from it, and per-base qualities are unavailable.

The receptor library was made with 5' RACE. Sequencing relied on an Illumina HiSeq 2500. A second PCR of about 6 to 12 cycles was run with a J-beta primer mix and a sample-barcoded 5' primer. Each TCR beta cDNA molecule received a unique molecular identifier from a template-switch 5' adaptor carrying 12 random nucleotides. Each sample yielded at least 3 million CDR3-containing paired-end reads. First-strand cDNA synthesis was performed from all RNA using the Mint cDNA synthesis kit, with priming by a TRBC-specific oligonucleotide. Following uracil-DNA glycosylase treatment, all cDNA underwent a first 18-cycle PCR with the universal primers M1SS and BC2_uni_R. The published analysis was carried out like this. Normalization of each sample was performed by random selection of 1 million high-quality reads, each carrying a distinct molecular identifier. Instead of being binned into consensus sequences, reads with shared molecular identifiers were discarded. MiTCR, set to a Q25 quality threshold and the strictest error-elimination algorithm, was used for CDR3 identification, clonotype clustering and error correction. A nonparametric unseen species model with Euler transformation was used to estimate a lower bound on total TCR beta diversity. Using fastp at Q25 and MiXCR, TCRdb reprocessed the public reads and kept productive beta chains. Rows with one shared CDR3 protein collapse into an entry with the most common genes and DNA. TCRdb, not the original authors, processed these V and J calls. For this sample there are some 800,000 distinct CDR3 sequences; under 45% appear just once. Together, the top ten hold roughly 19% of the sample.

A distance of 20 bases separates the germline ends of V and J, which lose 4 bases and 11 bases respectively. According to the germline V gene, CDR1 reads SGHTA and CDR2 reads FQGNSA. The CDR3 has 14 amino acids, counting the end cysteine and phenylalanine. Only the CDR3 DNA stays, 42 bases, in frame from base 1. The donors were roughly 40 Caucasian individuals from Russia, aged about 6 to 100 years, who were systemically healthy. Ten milliliters of peripheral blood were drawn from each donor into EDTA-treated Vacutainer tubes. PBMCs were isolated by Ficoll-Paque density-gradient centrifugation, with at least 7 million obtained per sample. Total RNA, at least 5 micrograms per sample, was extracted from PBMCs with Trizol reagent. For every donor, flow cytometry on a PBMC aliquot measured the percentage of naive CD45RAhigh/CD27high T cells. The full study reports these points: Bulk unsorted PBMC profiling prevented conclusive comparison of naive and antigen-experienced compartments. There was a strong correlation between observed TCR beta diversity and the percentage of naive T cells measured by flow cytometry. Estimates of total diversity from one million sequenced T cells were regarded as lower bounds and underestimates. Observed TCR beta diversity per million T cells fell roughly linearly with age, and a significant reduction was already apparent by age around 40. Donor CMV infection status was unknown, potentially confounding age-related changes in expanded clonotypes. Compared with the aged group, the long-lived group had more naive CD4+ T cells, fewer expanded clones and increased TCR diversity, suggesting age selection.

This receptor was taken from a man aged 55 to 69 in good health. The specimen was blood. The chain is assembled from TRBV7-2 and TRBJ2-5, with the D segment possibly TRBD1 or TRBD2, each aligning over 5 bases. The DNA sequence is given as TGTGCCAGCAGCTACCTACTCAGGGTGGGGGAGCAGTACTTC. Its amino acids are CASSYLLRVGEQYF.